The sample holds a few counts of the clone carrying this T cell receptor (beta chain). These data originate in a study of T-cell memory formation after mild COVID-19. Across the whole study: Each donor largely had its own TCR clusters.

Germline V gives CDR1 MNHNS, CDR2 SASEGT. CDR3 length equals 15 residues. The trim removed 0 bases at V and 9 bases at J, leaving 5 bases unmatched. Sample barcodes and UMIs were carried by the TCR alpha and TCR beta cDNA libraries that 5'RACE generated with constant-segment primers. TCRdb redid the calling of the 5' RACE reads with MiXCR, one entry per CDR3 protein. The sample lists 200,000 or so distinct CDR3 sequences, under 20% occurring once. The sequencing input was PBMCs or a T cell subset sorted from them (not recorded which). This chain joins TRBV6-1 and TRBJ2-4; TRBD1 matches 10 bases. This TCR came from an adult woman who had mild COVID-19 (a few samples of this study predate the infection). Cell type and time point are not known. The CDR3 DNA sequence: TGTGCCAGCAGTGAAGCCGACAGGGGGCTAAGCATTCAGTACTTC. The encoded protein is CASSEADRGLSIQYF.